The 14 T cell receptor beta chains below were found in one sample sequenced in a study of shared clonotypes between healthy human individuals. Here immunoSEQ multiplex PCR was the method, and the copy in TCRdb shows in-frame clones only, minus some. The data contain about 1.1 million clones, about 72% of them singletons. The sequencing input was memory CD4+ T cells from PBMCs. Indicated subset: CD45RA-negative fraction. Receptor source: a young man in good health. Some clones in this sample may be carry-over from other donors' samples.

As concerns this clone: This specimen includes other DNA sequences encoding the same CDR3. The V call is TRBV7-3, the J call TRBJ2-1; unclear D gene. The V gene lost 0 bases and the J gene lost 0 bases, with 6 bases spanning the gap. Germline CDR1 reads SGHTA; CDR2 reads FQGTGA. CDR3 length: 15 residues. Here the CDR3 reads CASSLTQSSYNEQFF. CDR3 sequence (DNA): TGTGCCAGCAGCTTAACACAAAGCTCCTACAATGAGCAGTTCTTC.

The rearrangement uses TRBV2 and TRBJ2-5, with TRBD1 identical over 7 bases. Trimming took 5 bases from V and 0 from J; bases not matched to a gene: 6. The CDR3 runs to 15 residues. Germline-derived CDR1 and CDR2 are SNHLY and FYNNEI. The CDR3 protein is CASSSGQTYQETQYF. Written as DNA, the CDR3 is TGTGCCAGCAGTTCGGGACAGACGTACCAAGAGACCCAGTACTTC.

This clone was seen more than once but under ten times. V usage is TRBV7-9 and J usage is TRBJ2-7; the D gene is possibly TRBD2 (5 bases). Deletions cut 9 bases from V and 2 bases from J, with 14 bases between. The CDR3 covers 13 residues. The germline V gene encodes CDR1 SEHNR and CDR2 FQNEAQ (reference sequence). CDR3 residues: CARGGFNPYEQYF. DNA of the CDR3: TGTGCCAGGGGCGGGTTCAATCCCTACGAGCAGTACTTC.

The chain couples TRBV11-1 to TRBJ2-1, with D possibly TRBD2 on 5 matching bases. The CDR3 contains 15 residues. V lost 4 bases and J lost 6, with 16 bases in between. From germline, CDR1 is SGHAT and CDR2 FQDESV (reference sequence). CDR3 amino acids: CASSWESSSPNEQFF. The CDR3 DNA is TGTGCCAGCAGCTGGGAGTCGTCCTCCCCCAATGAGCAGTTCTTC.

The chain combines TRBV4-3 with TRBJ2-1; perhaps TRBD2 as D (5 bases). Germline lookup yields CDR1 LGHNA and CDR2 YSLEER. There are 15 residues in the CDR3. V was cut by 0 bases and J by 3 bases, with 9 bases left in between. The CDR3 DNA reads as TGCGCCAGCAGCCAAGAGTTACTAGACTACAATGAGCAGTTCTTC. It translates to CASSQELLDYNEQFF.

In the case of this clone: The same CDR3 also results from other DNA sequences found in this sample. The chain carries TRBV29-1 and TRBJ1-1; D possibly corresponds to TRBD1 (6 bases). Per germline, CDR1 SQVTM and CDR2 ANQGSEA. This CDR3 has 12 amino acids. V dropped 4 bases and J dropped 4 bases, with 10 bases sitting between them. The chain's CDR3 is CSVGRGGTEAFF. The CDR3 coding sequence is TGCAGCGTTGGCAGGGGAGGCACTGAAGCTTTCTTT.

CDR3 sequence (DNA): TGTGCCAGCAGCTTAATGCTAGGGCCCTACGAGCAGTACTTC. Amino acid sequence: CASSLMLGPYEQYF. The V gene is TRBV7-3, the J gene TRBJ2-7; D uncertain. This CDR3 is 14 amino acids long. Germline CDR1 and CDR2: SGHTA and FQGTGA. The V end was cut by 1 base, the J end by 2 bases, with 9 bases between.

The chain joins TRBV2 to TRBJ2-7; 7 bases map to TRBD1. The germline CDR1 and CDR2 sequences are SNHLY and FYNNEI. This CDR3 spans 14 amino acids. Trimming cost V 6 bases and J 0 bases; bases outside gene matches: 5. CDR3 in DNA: TGTGCCAGCAGGCCACAGGGGAGCTCCTACGAGCAGTACTTC. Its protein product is CASRPQGSSYEQYF. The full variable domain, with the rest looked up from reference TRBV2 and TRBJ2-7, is EPEVTQTPSHQVTQMGQEVILRCVPISNHLYFYWYRQILGQKVEFLVSFYNNEISEKSEIFDDQFSVERPDGSNFTLKIRSTKLEDSAMYFCASRPQGSSYEQYFGPGTRLTVT.

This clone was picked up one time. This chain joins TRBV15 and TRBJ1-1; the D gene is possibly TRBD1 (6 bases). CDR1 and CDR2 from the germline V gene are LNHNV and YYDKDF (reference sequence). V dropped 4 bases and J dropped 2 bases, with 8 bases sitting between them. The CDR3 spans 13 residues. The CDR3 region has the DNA TGTGCCACCAGCACAGGGGTTAACACTGAAGCTTTCTTT. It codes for CATSTGVNTEAFF. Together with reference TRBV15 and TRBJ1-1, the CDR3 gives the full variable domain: DAMVIQNPRYQVTQFGKPVTLSCSQTLNHNVMYWYQQKSSQAPKLLFHYYDKDFNNEADTPDNFQSRRPNTSFCFLDIRSPGLGDTAMYLCATSTGVNTEAFFGQGTRLTVV.

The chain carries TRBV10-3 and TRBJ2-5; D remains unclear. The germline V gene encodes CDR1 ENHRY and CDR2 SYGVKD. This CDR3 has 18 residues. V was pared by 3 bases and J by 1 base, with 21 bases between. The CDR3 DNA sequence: TGTGCCATCAGTGATGGGATGTTGGAGCAGGCCTTCCAAGAGACCCAGTACTTC. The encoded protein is CAISDGMLEQAFQETQYF.

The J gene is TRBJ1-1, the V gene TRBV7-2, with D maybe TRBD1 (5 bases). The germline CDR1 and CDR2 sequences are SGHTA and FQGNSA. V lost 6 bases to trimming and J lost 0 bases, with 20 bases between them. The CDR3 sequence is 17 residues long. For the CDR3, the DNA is TGTGCCAGCAGAGCTTCCGGACATTTCCCTCTGAACACTGAAGCTTTCTTT. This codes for CASRASGHFPLNTEAFF.

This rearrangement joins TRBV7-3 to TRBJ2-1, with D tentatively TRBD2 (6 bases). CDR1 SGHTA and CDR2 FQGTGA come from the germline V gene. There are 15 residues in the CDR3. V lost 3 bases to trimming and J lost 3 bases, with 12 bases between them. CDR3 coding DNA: TGTGCCAGCAGCTTCGGGGGAGGCGGCTACAATGAGCAGTTCTTC. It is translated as CASSFGGGGYNEQFF.

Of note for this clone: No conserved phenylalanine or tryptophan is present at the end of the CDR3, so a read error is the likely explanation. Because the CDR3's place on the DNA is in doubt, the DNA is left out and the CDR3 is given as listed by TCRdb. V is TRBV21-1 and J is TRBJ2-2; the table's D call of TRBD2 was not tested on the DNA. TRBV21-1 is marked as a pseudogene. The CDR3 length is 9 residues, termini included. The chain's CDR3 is CASSKAPVV.

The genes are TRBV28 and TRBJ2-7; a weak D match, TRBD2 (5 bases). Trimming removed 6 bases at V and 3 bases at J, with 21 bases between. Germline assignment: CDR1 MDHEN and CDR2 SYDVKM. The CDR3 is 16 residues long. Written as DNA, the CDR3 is TGTGCCAGCAGGGGGAGCGGCTCATGGATGGACTACGAGCAGTACTTC. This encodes CASRGSGSWMDYEQYF.